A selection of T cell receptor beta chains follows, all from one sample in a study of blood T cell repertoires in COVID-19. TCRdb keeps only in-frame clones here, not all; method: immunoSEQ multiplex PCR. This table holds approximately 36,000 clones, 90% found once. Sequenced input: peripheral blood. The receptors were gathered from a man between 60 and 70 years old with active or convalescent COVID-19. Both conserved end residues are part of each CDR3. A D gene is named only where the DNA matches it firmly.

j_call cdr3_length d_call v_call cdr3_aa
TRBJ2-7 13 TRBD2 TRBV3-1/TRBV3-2 CASSREGIYEQYF
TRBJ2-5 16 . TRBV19 CASSIAFWEYQETQYF
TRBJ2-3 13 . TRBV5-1 CASVAAGTDTQYF
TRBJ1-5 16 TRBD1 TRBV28 CASTRGQGASNQPQHF
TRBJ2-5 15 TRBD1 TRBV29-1 CSGGTGMGYRETQYF
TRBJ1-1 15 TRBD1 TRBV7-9 CASSFTQGGSTEAFF
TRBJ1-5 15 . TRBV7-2 CASSQMTSNNQPQHF
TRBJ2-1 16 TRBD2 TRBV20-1 CSASSTSGRFYNEQFF
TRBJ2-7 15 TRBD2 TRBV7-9 CASTGLAGSSYEQYF
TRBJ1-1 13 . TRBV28 CASMGARNTEAFF
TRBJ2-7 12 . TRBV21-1 CASKTNSAVQYF
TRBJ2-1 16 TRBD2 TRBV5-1 CASSFGLAGPMNEQFF
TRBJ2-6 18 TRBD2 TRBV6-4 CASSETSGPLVGANVLTF
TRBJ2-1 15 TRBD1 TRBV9 CASSVRDRLWNEQFF
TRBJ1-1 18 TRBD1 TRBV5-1 CASSLNTRTGGEGTEAFF
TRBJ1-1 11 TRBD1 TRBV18 CASSPQGAAFF
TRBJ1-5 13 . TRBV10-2 CASSLGGTQPQHF
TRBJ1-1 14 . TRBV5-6 CASSLRGGDTEAFF
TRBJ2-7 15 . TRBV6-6 CASSRTSQLGGEQYF
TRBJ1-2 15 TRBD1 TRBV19 CASSIAGQGGYGYTF
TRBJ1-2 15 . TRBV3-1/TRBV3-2 CASSQDRGVAYGYTF
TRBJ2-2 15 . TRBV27 CASSLAAVNTGELFF
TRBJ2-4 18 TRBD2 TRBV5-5 CASSLYSGPLGTKNIQYF
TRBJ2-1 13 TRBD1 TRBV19 CASSRTGGGEQFF
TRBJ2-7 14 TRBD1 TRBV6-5 CASSSRDRGGEQYF
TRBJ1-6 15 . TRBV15 CATSSSGQQNSPLHF
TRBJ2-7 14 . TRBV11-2 CASSLVGRVYEQYF
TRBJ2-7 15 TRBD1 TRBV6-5 CASSYSGQGAYEQYF
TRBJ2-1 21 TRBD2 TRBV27 CASSLRGGSGRAGYSYNEQFF
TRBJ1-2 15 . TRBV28 CASSSFRTADYGYTF
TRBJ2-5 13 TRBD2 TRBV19 CASKLAGQETQYF
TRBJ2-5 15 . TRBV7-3 CASSLRGGSEETQYF
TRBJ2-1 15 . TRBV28 CASSLGTPPTKGQFF
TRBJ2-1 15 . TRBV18 CASSLAAFTYNEQFF
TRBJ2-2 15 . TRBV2 CASSELGRGTGELFF
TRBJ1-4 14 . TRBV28 CASSPGGVSEKLFF
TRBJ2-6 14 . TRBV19 CASMRRTGANVLTF
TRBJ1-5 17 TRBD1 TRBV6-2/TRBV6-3 CASSYSWGRGPDQPQHF
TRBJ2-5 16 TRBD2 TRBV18 CASSQPGLAGGSVQYF
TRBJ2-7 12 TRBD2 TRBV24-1 CATSDFGGATYF
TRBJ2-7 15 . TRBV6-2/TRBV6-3 CASSRQIFRSYEQYF
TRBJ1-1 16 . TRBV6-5 CASSYSRVAGNFGAFF
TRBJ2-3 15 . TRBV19 CASSLDSPGADTQYF
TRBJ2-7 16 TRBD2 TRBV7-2 CASSQGGLAGRYEQYF
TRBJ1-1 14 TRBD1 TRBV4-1 CASSRDSVNTEAFF